This TCR beta chain stems from a study of regulatory T cells in long-lasting Graves disease. The CDR3 covers 13 residues. V shed 0 bases and J shed 6 bases, with 9 bases lying between them. Looked up from germline, CDR1 is MNHNS and CDR2 is SASEGT. Combining iRepertoire HTBI primers with Arm-PCR of CDR3 regions, the authors built TCR beta libraries. Authors' methods: Spanning all samples, the identified segments comprised roughly 66 TRBV and about 15 TRBJ. TCRdb itself ran the multiplex PCR reads through MiXCR, one entry per CDR3 protein. V and J calls and clone size were set by TCRdb, not the authors. Altogether some 490,000 distinct CDR3 sequences are present, about 12% being singletons, with the ten largest covering 8.9%. The time point: newly diagnosed GD, antithyroid drugs for less than 3 months. The TCR library was prepared using RNA isolated from PBMCs. These data were likewise used in another study, on T cells in Graves' hyperthyroidism and ophthalmopathy. From that study: Not enrolled were patients with uncontrolled infection, other autoimmune disease, pregnancy or lactation. Among clonotypes expanded in thyroid above 0.001, most were also found in blood.

The sequence was collected from a woman aged 25 to 45 with Graves disease. The rearrangement joins TRBV6-1 to TRBJ2-7; D ambiguous. The sample was peripheral blood mononuclear cells (PBMCs), taken at new diagnosis, from a patient treated with antithyroid drugs. The CDR3 nucleotides are TGTGCCAGCAGTGAAGCGGGCAGGTTCGAGCAGTACTTC. This translates into CASSEAGRFEQYF.